This paragraph reports one T cell receptor (beta chain). The CDR3 length is 16 residues. Germline CDR1 and CDR2: SGHTA and FQGTGA. The V and J ends lost 5 bases and 0 bases respectively, with 14 bases between them. The data were produced by immunoSEQ multiplex PCR, yet TCRdb's version contains in-frame clones alone and is incomplete. The data contain 45,000 or so clones, 73% of them singletons. The data belong to a study of blood T cell repertoires in COVID-19. Looking at the study overall: COVID-19 samples from acute and convalescent phases originated in the United States, Italy and Spain. T cells, B-cell-depleted T cells, or PBMCs provided the cDNA or gDNA that served as material.

What was sequenced was peripheral blood. The source is a man older than 75 with acute or convalescent COVID-19. V is TRBV7-3 and J is TRBJ2-1; D is perhaps TRBD1 (5 bases). The CDR3 protein is CASSPTARVSYNEQFF. The CDR3, as DNA: TGTGCCAGCAGCCCGACAGCTCGGGTCTCCTACAATGAGCAGTTCTTC.